A selection of T cell receptor beta chains follows, all from one sample in a study of blood T cells in healthy people across ages. MiXCR, applied by TCRdb to the 5' RACE reads, yields one record per CDR3 protein. The repertoire has 1.5 million to 1.9 million distinct CDR3 sequences, about 45% of them found once; the top ten carry under 5%. Specimen: blood. The receptors originated from a woman younger than 30 in good health. The CDR3 runs from the conserved cysteine through the conserved F or W. Each record gives: clone size, D gene, V gene, J gene, CDR3 DNA, CDR3 protein. D genes are given only for firm matches. Size tells how often a clone was seen (once, few, many) or the class of an expanded clone, and some rows leave it out.

.	TRBD1	TRBV30	TRBJ1-6	TGTGCCTCGACGGACAGGCCTTATAATTCACCCCTCCACTTT	CASTDRPYNSPLHF
few	TRBD1	TRBV29-1	TRBJ2-5	TGCAGCGCCGACCCGACAGGGCAGGAGACCCAGTACTTC	CSADPTGQETQYF
few	.	TRBV6-5	TRBJ2-1	TGTGCCAGCAGTTACAACGGACCCCCCAATGAGCAGTTCTTC	CASSYNGPPNEQFF
few	.	TRBV6-5	TRBJ1-1	TGTGCCAGCACTAAACACGCGGGTGAAGCTTTCTTT	CASTKHAGEAFF
.	.	TRBV20-1	TRBJ2-7	TGCAGTGCTAGAGAGTCTTACAATGAGCAGTACTTC	CSARESYNEQYF
.	TRBD2	TRBV12-3/TRBV12-4	TRBJ2-3	TGTGCCAGCAGAGAAGCGGGAGTACCAGATACGCAGTATTTT	CASREAGVPDTQYF
few	.	TRBV20-1	TRBJ2-1	TGCAGTGCTAGAGATCGGGATTTGAGGAGGCGGAAGTTCTTC	CSARDRDLRRRKFF
few	.	TRBV15	TRBJ1-6	TGTGCCACCAGCAGAGAGGGCAGGGTTAATTCACCCCTCCACTTT	CATSREGRVNSPLHF
.	.	TRBV28	TRBJ2-3	TGTGCCAGCAGTTCCCTCGGGAGCGGCACTAGCACAGATGCGCAGTATTTT	CASSSLGSGTSTDAQYF
.	TRBD1	TRBV7-8	TRBJ1-2	TGTGCCAGCAGCTTCCGACAGGGGGCTAACTATGGCTACACCTTC	CASSFRQGANYGYTF
.	.	TRBV4-3	TRBJ1-1	TGCGCCAGCAGCCAAGCCCGTGGGGGAAAAGCTTTCTTT	CASSQARGGKAFF
few	TRBD2	TRBV6-2/TRBV6-3	TRBJ2-1	TGTGCCAGCAGTTACGTAGGACTAGCGGGGGCCTACAATGAGCAGTTCTTC	CASSYVGLAGAYNEQFF
.	TRBD2	TRBV9	TRBJ2-1	TGTGCCAGCAGTGCCGGGACTAGCGGGGGACCCTCCTACAATGAGCAGTTCTTC	CASSAGTSGGPSYNEQFF
.	.	TRBV5-6	TRBJ2-1	TGTGCCAGCAGCTACGGGAGTGAGCAGTTCTTC	CASSYGSEQFF
few	.	TRBV28	TRBJ1-1	TGTGCCAGCAGTTACTCCGAGAGGAGAACTGAAGCTTTCTTT	CASSYSERRTEAFF
.	TRBD2	TRBV5-1	TRBJ2-7	TGCGCCAGCATAGGGGGACTAGCGGGGACCAATGAGCAGTACTTC	CASIGGLAGTNEQYF
.	.	TRBV7-6	TRBJ2-1	TGTGCCAGCAGCTCTTCACTGAATGAGCAGTTCTTC	CASSSSLNEQFF
.	TRBD2	TRBV6-2/TRBV6-3	TRBJ2-7	TGTGCCACTCACCGGGACTACTCCTACGAGCAGTACTTC	CATHRDYSYEQYF
.	.	TRBV7-2	TRBJ2-1	TGTGCCAGCAGCTCGAGCGGAGGCCACTACAATGAGCAGTTCTTC	CASSSSGGHYNEQFF
.	.	TRBV15	TRBJ1-2	TGTGCCACCCGACGGACACAGGGTGACTATGGCTACACCTTC	CATRRTQGDYGYTF
.	TRBD1	TRBV25-1	TRBJ1-4	TGTGCCAGCAGTGAAGCCGGGACAGGGTGGGAAAAACTGTTTTTT	CASSEAGTGWEKLFF
.	.	TRBV20-1	TRBJ1-6	TGCAGTGCTAGAGATGCAGGGGTCTCACCCCTCCACTTT	CSARDAGVSPLHF
few	.	TRBV9	TRBJ2-1	TGTGCCAGCAGCGTAGGACGGGGCGGATCTTACAATGAGCAGTTCTTC	CASSVGRGGSYNEQFF
.	.	TRBV2	TRBJ1-4	TGTGCCAGCAGGGAGGGCGCTGAGGAAAAACTGTTTTTT	CASREGAEEKLFF
.	.	TRBV10-3	TRBJ1-4	TGTGCCATCAGTTCATCAGGGGCAGCTAATGAAAAACTGTTTTTT	CAISSSGAANEKLFF
.	.	TRBV15	TRBJ2-3	TGTGCCACTACCCAGGGTGTGCATGCTAGCACAGATACGCAGTATTTT	CATTQGVHASTDTQYF
.	.	TRBV5-1	TRBJ2-1	TGCGCCAGCAGGCGGACTACAGGTTTAGACAATGAGCAGTTCTTC	CASRRTTGLDNEQFF
few	.	TRBV12-3/TRBV12-4	TRBJ1-5	TGTGCCAGCAGTTCCCAGGGAAACAATCAGCCCCAGCATTTT	CASSSQGNNQPQHF
few	.	TRBV10-3	TRBJ1-2	TGTGCCATCATGCGGGGTCCCAACTATGGCTACACCTTC	CAIMRGPNYGYTF
.	.	TRBV7-8	TRBJ2-3	TGTGCCAGCAGCTTAAGAAATAGTCCCCCAACAGATACGCAGTATTTT	CASSLRNSPPTDTQYF
many	TRBD2	TRBV3-1	TRBJ2-5	TGTGCCAGCAGCCAAGAATTTGAACTAGCGGTAGAGACCCAGTACTTC	CASSQEFELAVETQYF
few	TRBD2	TRBV27	TRBJ2-3	TGTGCCAGCAGTTTAAGCTTTGCGGGGGGCACAGATACGCAGTATTTT	CASSLSFAGGTDTQYF
.	TRBD2	TRBV9	TRBJ2-7	TGTGCCAGCAGCGTAGCCGGAGGACTAGCGGGAGGGCAAAATGAGCAGTACTTC	CASSVAGGLAGGQNEQYF
few	.	TRBV12-3/TRBV12-4	TRBJ1-3	TGTGCCAGCAGTCCCGGGCCGCTCTCTGGAAACACCATATATTTT	CASSPGPLSGNTIYF
.	TRBD1	TRBV4-1	TRBJ2-1	TGCGCCAGCAGCCAAGGTACCACGGACAGGATTTACAATGAGCAGTTCTTC	CASSQGTTDRIYNEQFF